A selection of T cell receptor beta chains follows, all from one sample in a study of blood T cell repertoires in COVID-19. Sequencing used immunoSEQ multiplex PCR; TCRdb keeps in-frame clones, though not all of them. The data show 250,000 to 350,000 clones, approximately 88% seen once. Sequencing was carried out using peripheral blood. The receptors derive from a man in his late teens or twenties with active or convalescent COVID-19. CDR3s include the opening cysteine and the closing phenylalanine or tryptophan. The D gene is left open where the match is weak. Only part of the rows carry a size: once, few, many, or a class if the clone is expanded.

. | TRBJ1-2 | TRBV3-1/TRBV3-2 | once | CASSQDRGGYTF | TGTGCCAGCAGCCAAGATAGGGGCGGCTACACCTTC
. | TRBJ1-1 | TRBV7-9 | . | CASSLRGAGEGAFF | TGTGCCAGCAGCTTAAGAGGGGCGGGGGAAGGGGCTTTCTTT
. | TRBJ2-2 | TRBV25-1 | . | CASSDLSQNTGELFF | TGTGCCAGCAGTGATCTGTCACAGAACACCGGGGAGCTGTTTTTT
. | TRBJ2-1 | TRBV9 | . | CASSESYNEQFF | TGTGCCAGCAGTGAGAGCTACAATGAGCAGTTCTTC
TRBD1 | TRBJ1-2 | TRBV28 | . | CASSSPDRVAYGYTF | TGTGCCAGCAGTTCTCCCGACAGGGTGGCCTATGGCTACACCTTC
. | TRBJ1-2 | TRBV6-5 | . | CASSYSRTLSHYGYTF | TGTGCCAGCAGTTACTCGCGTACCCTGAGTCACTATGGCTACACCTTC
. | TRBJ1-3 | TRBV15 | . | CATSRAVGGTGNTIYF | TGTGCCACCAGCAGAGCTGTAGGGGGAACTGGAAACACCATATATTTT
. | TRBJ1-4 | TRBV14 | . | CASSQDAGQGRSTNEKLFF | TGTGCCAGCAGCCAAGATGCGGGGCAGGGCCGATCAACTAATGAAAAACTGTTTTTT
TRBD1 | TRBJ1-5 | TRBV2 | . | CASSEDRVQPQHF | TGTGCCAGCAGTGAGGACAGGGTGCAGCCCCAGCATTTT
. | TRBJ2-1 | TRBV4-1 | . | CASSPMGGRNEQFF | TGCGCCAGCAGCCCCATGGGGGGGCGGAATGAGCAGTTCTTC
TRBD1 | TRBJ1-5 | TRBV2 | few | CASRAGTDYSNQPQHF | TGTGCCAGCAGGGCCGGGACAGACTATAGCAATCAGCCCCAGCATTTT
. | TRBJ1-2 | TRBV5-4 | . | CASGSGGGYTF | TGTGCCAGCGGGAGCGGGGGAGGCTACACCTTC
TRBD1 | TRBJ2-7 | TRBV5-3 | . | CARSDWTGLTYYEQYF | TGTGCCAGAAGCGATTGGACAGGGCTAACCTACTACGAGCAGTACTTC
TRBD1 | TRBJ1-1 | TRBV10-3 | few | CAISAVNRGSDTEAFF | TGTGCCATCAGTGCGGTTAACAGGGGATCGGACACTGAAGCTTTCTTT
. | TRBJ1-1 | TRBV2 | . | CASTAGEVYTEAFF | TGTGCCAGCACAGCAGGGGAAGTTTACACTGAAGCTTTCTTT
. | TRBJ1-5 | TRBV7-9 | . | CASSLVPWEGPASNQPQHF | TGTGCCAGCAGCTTAGTTCCCTGGGAGGGGCCGGCCAGCAATCAGCCCCAGCATTTT
. | TRBJ1-6 | TRBV3-1/TRBV3-2 | few | CASSQSLGGARSPLHF | TGTGCCAGCAGCCAATCCTTGGGGGGGGCGAGGTCACCCCTCCACTTT
TRBD1 | TRBJ1-1 | TRBV27 | . | CASNPGQTNTEAFF | TGTGCCAGCAACCCGGGACAGACGAACACTGAAGCTTTCTTT
TRBD2 | TRBJ2-6 | TRBV4-2 | . | CASSRVSTSGEDGANVLTF | TGTGCCAGCAGCCGAGTGTCGACTAGCGGGGAGGATGGGGCCAACGTCCTGACTTTC
. | TRBJ1-6 | TRBV11-2 | . | CASRVTTGKNSPLHF | TGTGCCAGCAGGGTTACAACCGGGAAAAATTCACCCCTCCACTTT
. | TRBJ2-7 | TRBV10-3 | . | CAISDPYEQYF | TGTGCCATCAGTGACCCATACGAGCAGTACTTC
. | TRBJ1-4 | TRBV7-2 | . | CASSLAWAGGEKLFF | TGTGCCAGCAGCTTAGCGTGGGCAGGTGGGGAAAAACTGTTTTTT
. | TRBJ1-2 | TRBV19 | once | CASRERANYGYTF | TGTGCCAGTAGAGAGAGAGCTAACTATGGCTACACCTTC
TRBD1 | TRBJ2-7 | TRBV5-1 | . | CASSPVTGVEQYF | TGCGCCAGCAGCCCAGTGACAGGGGTCGAGCAGTACTTC
. | TRBJ1-5 | TRBV7-2 | . | CASSLMGASNQPQHF | TGTGCCAGCAGCTTAATGGGGGCGAGCAATCAGCCCCAGCATTTT
. | TRBJ1-5 | TRBV4-1 | . | CASSQDWGWGTSSNQPQHF | TGCGCCAGCAGCCAAGATTGGGGCTGGGGCACCTCTAGTAATCAGCCCCAGCATTTT
. | TRBJ1-1 | TRBV2 | . | CASSKDSRTEAFF | TGTGCCAGCAGTAAGGACAGTCGCACTGAAGCTTTCTTT
. | TRBJ1-4 | TRBV5-1 | few | CASSLVEGANEKLFF | TGCGCCAGCAGCTTGGTAGAAGGGGCTAATGAAAAACTGTTTTTT
. | TRBJ1-1 | TRBV10-2 | . | CASSRQDAEAFF | TGCGCCAGCAGCAGACAGGACGCCGAAGCTTTCTTT
TRBD2 | TRBJ2-5 | TRBV6-5 | . | CASSATRGGAETQYF | TGTGCCAGCAGCGCTACGCGCGGGGGGGCCGAGACCCAGTACTTC
. | TRBJ2-2 | TRBV20-1 | . | CSASGLRGTGELFF | TGCAGTGCTAGTGGACTGCGAGGCACCGGGGAGCTGTTTTTT